The entry below gives a single T cell receptor (beta chain) sequence along with its context. The V end was cut by 11 bases, the J end by 4 bases, with 15 bases between. Germline lookup yields CDR1 MNHNS and CDR2 SASEGT. The CDR3 is 13 residues long. The entry originates in a study of cytomegalovirus exposure and HLA in healthy donors. The data were produced by immunoSEQ multiplex PCR, yet TCRdb's version contains in-frame clones alone and is incomplete. This table has under 85,000 clones, about 91% appearing once. Sequencing was performed on PBMCs. This receptor was obtained from a man aged 18 to 30 in good health and CMV-seropositive. This chain connects TRBV6-1 to TRBJ1-5; D is possibly TRBD1 (6 bases). The DNA of the CDR3 is TGTGCCCAGCAGAACAGGGTAAATCAGCCCCAGCATTTT. Translated, it gives CAQQNRVNQPQHF.